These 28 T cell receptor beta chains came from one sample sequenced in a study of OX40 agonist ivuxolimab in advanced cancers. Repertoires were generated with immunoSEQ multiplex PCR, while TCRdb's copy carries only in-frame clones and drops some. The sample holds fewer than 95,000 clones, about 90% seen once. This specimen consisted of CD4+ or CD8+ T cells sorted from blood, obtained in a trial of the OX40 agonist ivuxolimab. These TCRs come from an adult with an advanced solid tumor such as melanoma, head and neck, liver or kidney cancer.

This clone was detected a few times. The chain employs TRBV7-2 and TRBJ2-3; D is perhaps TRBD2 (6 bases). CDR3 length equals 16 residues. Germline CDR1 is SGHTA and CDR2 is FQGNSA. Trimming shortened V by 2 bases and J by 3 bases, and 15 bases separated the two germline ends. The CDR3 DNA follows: TGTGCCAGCAGCTTACCTTTGGGTAGCGGTACAGATACGCAGTATTTT. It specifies CASSLPLGSGTDTQYF.

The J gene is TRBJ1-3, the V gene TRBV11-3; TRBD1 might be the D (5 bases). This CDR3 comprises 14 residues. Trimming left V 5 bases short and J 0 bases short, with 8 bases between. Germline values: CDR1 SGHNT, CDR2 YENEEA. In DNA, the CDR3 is TGTGCCAGCAGCGACAGCAGCTCTGGAAACACCATATATTTT. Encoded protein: CASSDSSSGNTIYF.

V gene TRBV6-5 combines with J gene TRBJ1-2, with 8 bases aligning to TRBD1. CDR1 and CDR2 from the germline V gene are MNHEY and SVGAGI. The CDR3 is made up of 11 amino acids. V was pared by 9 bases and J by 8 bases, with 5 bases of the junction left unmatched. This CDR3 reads CASYRGNGYTF. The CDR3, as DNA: TGTGCCAGTTACAGGGGGAACGGCTACACCTTC.

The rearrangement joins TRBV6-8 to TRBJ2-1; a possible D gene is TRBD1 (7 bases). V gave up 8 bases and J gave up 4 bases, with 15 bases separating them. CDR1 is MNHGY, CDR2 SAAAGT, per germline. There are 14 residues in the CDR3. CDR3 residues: CASGGGTEYNEQFF. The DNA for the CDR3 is TGTGCCAGCGGGGGCGGGACAGAATACAATGAGCAGTTCTTC.

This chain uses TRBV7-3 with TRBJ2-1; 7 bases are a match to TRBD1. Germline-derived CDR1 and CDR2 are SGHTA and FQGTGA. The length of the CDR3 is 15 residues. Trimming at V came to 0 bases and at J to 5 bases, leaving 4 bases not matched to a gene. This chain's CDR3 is CASSLTGTADNEQFF. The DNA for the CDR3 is TGTGCCAGCAGCTTAACCGGGACAGCTGACAATGAGCAGTTCTTC.

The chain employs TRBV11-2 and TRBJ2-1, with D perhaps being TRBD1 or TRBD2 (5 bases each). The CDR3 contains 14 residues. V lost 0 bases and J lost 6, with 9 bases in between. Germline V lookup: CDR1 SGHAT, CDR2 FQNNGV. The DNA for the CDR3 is TGTGCCAGCAGCTTAGACCGGGGCCCCAATGAGCAGTTCTTC. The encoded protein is CASSLDRGPNEQFF.

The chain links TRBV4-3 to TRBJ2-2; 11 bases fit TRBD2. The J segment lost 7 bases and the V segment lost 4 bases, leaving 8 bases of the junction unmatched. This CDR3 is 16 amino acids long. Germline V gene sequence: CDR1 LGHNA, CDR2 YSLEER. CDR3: CASSPLPSGRSGELFF. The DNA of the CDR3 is TGCGCCAGCAGCCCTCTCCCTAGCGGGAGGAGCGGGGAGCTGTTTTTT.

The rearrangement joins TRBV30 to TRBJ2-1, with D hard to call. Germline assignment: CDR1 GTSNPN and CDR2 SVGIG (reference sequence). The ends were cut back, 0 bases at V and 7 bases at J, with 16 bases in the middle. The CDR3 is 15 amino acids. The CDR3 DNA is TGTGCCTGGAGTGTAAGGGCGGACCACTGGAATGAGCAGTTCTTC. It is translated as CAWSVRADHWNEQFF.

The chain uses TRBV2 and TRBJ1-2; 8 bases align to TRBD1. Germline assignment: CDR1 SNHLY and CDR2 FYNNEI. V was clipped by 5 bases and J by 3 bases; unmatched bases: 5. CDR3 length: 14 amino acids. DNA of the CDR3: TGTGCCAGCAGTCCAGACAGGGGAGACTATGGCTACACCTTC. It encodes CASSPDRGDYGYTF.

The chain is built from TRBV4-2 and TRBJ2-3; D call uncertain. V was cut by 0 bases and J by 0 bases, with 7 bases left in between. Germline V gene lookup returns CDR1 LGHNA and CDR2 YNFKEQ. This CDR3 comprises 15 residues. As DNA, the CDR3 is TGTGCCAGCAGCCAAGAGCTCACCAGCACAGATACGCAGTATTTT. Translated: CASSQELTSTDTQYF.

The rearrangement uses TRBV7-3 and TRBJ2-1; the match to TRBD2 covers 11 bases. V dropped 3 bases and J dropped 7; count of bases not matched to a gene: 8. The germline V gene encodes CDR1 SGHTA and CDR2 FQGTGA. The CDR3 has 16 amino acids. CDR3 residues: CASSFTTSGNRNEQFF. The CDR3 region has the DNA TGTGCCAGCAGCTTCACGACTAGCGGGAATAGGAATGAGCAGTTCTTC.

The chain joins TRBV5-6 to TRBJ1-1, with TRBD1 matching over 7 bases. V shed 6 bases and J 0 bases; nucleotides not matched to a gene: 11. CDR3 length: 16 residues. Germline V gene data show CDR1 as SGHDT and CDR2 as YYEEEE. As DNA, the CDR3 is TGTGCCAGCACGAGGGACAGAAAGAGATTGAACACTGAAGCTTTCTTT. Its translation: CASTRDRKRLNTEAFF.

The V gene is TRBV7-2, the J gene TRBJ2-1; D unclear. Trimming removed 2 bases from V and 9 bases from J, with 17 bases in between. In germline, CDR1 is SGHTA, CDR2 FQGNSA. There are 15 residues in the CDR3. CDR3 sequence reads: CASSLRPQASSEQFF. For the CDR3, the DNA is TGTGCCAGCAGCTTACGCCCCCAGGCGAGTTCTGAGCAGTTCTTC.

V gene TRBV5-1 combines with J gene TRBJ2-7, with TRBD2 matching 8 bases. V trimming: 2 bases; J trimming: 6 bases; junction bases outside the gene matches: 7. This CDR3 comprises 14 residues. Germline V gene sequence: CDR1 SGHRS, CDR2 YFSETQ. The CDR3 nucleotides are TGCGCCAGCAGCTTAGGTAGCGGGATTTCCGAGCAGTACTTC. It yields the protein CASSLGSGISEQYF.

The CDR3 bases are TGTGCCAGCAGTGAAGCGCTGAGTACTCCCTACGAGCAGTACTTC. Translating gives CASSEALSTPYEQYF. This chain joins TRBV6-1 and TRBJ2-7, with unresolved D. The CDR3 is made up of 15 amino acids. The germline V gene has CDR1 MNHNS and CDR2 SASEGT. Trimming left V 0 bases short and J 2 bases short, with 11 bases between.

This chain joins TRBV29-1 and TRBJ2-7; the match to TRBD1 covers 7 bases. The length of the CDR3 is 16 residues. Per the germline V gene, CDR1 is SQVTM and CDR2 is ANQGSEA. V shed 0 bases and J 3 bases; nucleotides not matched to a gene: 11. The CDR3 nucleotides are TGCAGCGTTGAAGATCTGAAGGGGGCAAGACTCTACGAGCAGTACTTC. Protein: CSVEDLKGARLYEQYF.

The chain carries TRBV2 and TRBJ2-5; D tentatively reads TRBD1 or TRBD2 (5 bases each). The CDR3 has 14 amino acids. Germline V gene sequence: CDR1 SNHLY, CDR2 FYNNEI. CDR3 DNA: TGTGCAAACCGGGGCCGGAACGGCCAAGAGACCCAGTACTTC. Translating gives CANRGRNGQETQYF.

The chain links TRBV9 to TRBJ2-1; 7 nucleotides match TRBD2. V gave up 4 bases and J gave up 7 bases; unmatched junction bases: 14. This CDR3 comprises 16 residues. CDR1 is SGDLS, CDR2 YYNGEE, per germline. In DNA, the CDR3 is TGTGCCAGCAGCCCCGGCCTAGCGGTCCCCGGGAATGAGCAGTTCTTC. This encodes CASSPGLAVPGNEQFF.

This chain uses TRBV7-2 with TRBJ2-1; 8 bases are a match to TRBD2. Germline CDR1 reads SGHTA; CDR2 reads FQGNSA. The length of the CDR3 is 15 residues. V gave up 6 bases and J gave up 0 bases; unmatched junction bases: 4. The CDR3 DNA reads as TGTGCCAGCAGTACTAGCGGTTTCTCCTACAATGAGCAGTTCTTC. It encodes CASSTSGFSYNEQFF.

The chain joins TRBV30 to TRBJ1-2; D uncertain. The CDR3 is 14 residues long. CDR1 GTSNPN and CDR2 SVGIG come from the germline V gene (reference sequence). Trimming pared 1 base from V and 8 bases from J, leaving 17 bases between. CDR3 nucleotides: TGTGCCTGGAGTGAGACTATTTCCCAGACGGGCTACACCTTC. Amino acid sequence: CAWSETISQTGYTF.

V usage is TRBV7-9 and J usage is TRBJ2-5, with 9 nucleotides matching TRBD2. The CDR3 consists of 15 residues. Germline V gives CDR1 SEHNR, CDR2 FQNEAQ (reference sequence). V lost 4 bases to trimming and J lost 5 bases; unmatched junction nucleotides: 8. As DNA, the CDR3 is TGTGCCAGCAGCTCATTAGCGGGAGTTCGGGAGACCCAGTACTTC. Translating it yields CASSSLAGVRETQYF.

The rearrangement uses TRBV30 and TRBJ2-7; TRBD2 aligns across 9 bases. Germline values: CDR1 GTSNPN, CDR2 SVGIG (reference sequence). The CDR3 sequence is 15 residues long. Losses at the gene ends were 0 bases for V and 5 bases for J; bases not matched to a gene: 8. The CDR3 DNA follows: TGTGCCTGGAGTGTACTCCCGCGGGAGGGGGACGAGCAGTACTTC. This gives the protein CAWSVLPREGDEQYF. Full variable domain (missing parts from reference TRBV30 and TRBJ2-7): SQTIHQWPATLVQPVGSPLSLECTVEGTSNPNLYWYRQAAGRGLQLLFYSVGIGQISSEVPQNLSASRPQDRQFILSSKKLLLSDSGFYLCAWSVLPREGDEQYFGPGTRLTVT.

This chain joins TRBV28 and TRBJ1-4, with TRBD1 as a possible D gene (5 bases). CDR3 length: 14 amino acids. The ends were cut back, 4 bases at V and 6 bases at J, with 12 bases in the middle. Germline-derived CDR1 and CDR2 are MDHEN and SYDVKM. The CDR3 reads CASSSRAGDEKLFF. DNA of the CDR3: TGTGCCAGCAGTTCCAGGGCCGGAGATGAAAAACTGTTTTTT.

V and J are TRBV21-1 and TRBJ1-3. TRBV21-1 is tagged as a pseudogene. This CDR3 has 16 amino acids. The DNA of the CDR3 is TGTGCCAGCAGCAAAGCCGTTTTGGGCGGGGGAAACACCATATATTTT. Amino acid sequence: CASSKAVLGGGNTIYF.

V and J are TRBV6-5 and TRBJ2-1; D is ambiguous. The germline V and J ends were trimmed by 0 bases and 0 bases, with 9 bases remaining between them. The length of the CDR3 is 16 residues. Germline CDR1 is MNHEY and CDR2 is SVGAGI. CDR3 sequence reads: CASSYSFTSSYNEQFF. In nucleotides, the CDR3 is TGTGCCAGCAGTTACTCGTTTACGAGCTCCTACAATGAGCAGTTCTTC.

CDR3 amino acids: CASSSWTSIEQYF. In DNA, the CDR3 is TGTGCCAGCAGCTCCTGGACTAGCATCGAGCAGTACTTC. The rearrangement joins TRBV11-3 to TRBJ2-7; 8 bases line up with TRBD2. The CDR3 contains 13 residues. The V and J ends lost 4 bases and 6 bases, in that order; junction bases with no gene match: 5. Germline CDR1 and CDR2: SGHNT and YENEEA. Based on the CDR3 plus reference TRBV11-3 and TRBJ2-7, the full variable domain is EAGVVQSPRYKIIEKKQPVAFWCNPISGHNTLYWYLQNLGQGPELLIRYENEEAVDDSQLPKDRFSAERLKGVDSTLKIQPAELGDSAVYLCASSSWTSIEQYFGPGTRLTVT.

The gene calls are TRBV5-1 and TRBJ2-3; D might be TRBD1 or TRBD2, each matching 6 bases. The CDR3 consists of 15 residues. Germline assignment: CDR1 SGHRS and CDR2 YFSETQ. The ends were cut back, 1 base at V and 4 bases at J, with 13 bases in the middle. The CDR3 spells CASSLQGGRPDTQYF. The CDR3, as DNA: TGCGCCAGCAGCTTGCAAGGGGGGCGTCCAGATACGCAGTATTTT.

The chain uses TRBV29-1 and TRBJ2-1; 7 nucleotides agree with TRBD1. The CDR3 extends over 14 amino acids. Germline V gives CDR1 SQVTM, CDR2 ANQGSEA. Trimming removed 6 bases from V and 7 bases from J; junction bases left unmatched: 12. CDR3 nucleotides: TGCAGCGTCCTAGAGGTAGGGGGCGTAAATGAGCAGTTCTTC. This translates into CSVLEVGGVNEQFF.